This T cell receptor (beta chain) stems from a study of OX40 agonist ivuxolimab in advanced cancers. As for the study more broadly: Ivuxolimab, which targeted the costimulatory receptor OX40 (CD134), was an agonistic, fully human IgG2 monoclonal antibody. Intravenous ivuxolimab was administered to patients every 2 weeks at six dose levels: 0.01, 0.1, 0.3, 1.5, 3 and 10 mg/kg. Among the roughly 52 dose-escalation patients, approximately 20 had hepatocellular carcinoma, 15 or so melanoma, 9 renal cell carcinoma and 9 head and neck cancer. In the dose-escalation cohort, roughly 80% of patients were male, and the mean age was roughly 60 years, with a range of 23 to 79. Prior anti-PD-1, anti-PD-L1 or anti-CTLA-4 therapy was permitted, and checkpoint inhibitors had been received by roughly two fifths of dose-escalation patients. Partial responses were achieved by three dose-escalation patients, of whom one had hepatocellular carcinoma and two had cutaneous melanoma. Peripheral TCRbeta sequencing aimed to test whether ivuxolimab altered TCR sequence diversity and caused clonal T-cell expansion. The paper describes the monotherapy dose-escalation part (N ≈ 52 patients) of the phase I trial of ivuxolimab. Findings and caveats that apply to the study as a whole: In partial responders in the 0.1-3.0 mg/kg groups, normalized peripheral clonal expansion was found to be among the lowest, especially among CD8+ T cells. At doses from 0.1 to 3.0 mg/kg, clonal expansion was seen in both CD4+ and CD8+ blood T cells between baseline and week 6. Low levels of normalized T-cell clonal expansion were also seen in some patients who did not respond. Which antigens the clonally expanded peripheral T cells were specific for was not determined. On average, CD8+ T cells showed more expanded clones than CD4+ T cells after ivuxolimab.

On this clone itself: It lacks a known antigen. No much larger clone is present one base from it, and per-base qualities are unavailable.

V sheds 5 bases and J sheds 0 bases, leaving 12 bases between their ends. CDR1 is given as SGHNT and CDR2 as YYREEE, both from the germline V gene (reference sequence). The cysteine opens and the phenylalanine closes a CDR3 of 14 amino acids. Solely the CDR3 DNA is kept, with 42 bases framed from the first base. Patients with autoimmune disease history or receiving systemic immunosuppression were excluded from the trial. Peripheral blood for TCR sequencing was collected from all dose cohorts at baseline, on cycle 4 day 1, and on cycle 7 day 1. The samples were drawn from a first-in-human, open-label, multicenter phase I dose-escalation trial of ivuxolimab. The trial enrolled adults with locally advanced or metastatic head and neck squamous cell, hepatocellular, melanoma or renal cell carcinoma. Before TCR sequencing, CD4+ T cells and CD8+ T cells from peripheral blood were sorted into separate populations.

For sequencing of the TCRbeta CDR3 region, genomic DNA was extracted from the sorted cells. The immunoSEQ Assay was used for sequencing of TCRbeta CDR3 regions. TCRdb's version of the immuneACCESS table is confined to in-frame rearrangements and falls short of the full clone set. An unresolved V gene accounts for under half of the shortfall where checked; the remainder is of unknown origin. This sample has around 35,000 clones in its table, and 65% to 85% of those were observed once. The ten biggest clones cover more than 9.5% of the sample. The sequences come from CD4+ or CD8+ T cells sorted from blood, collected in a trial of the OX40 agonist ivuxolimab. The rearranged chain carries TRBV5-4 and TRBJ2-7; the D gene identity is not certain. The sequence derives from an adult with an advanced solid tumor such as melanoma, head and neck, liver or kidney cancer. The CDR3 amino acid sequence is: CASRIDILSYEQYF. Read as DNA, the sequence is TGTGCCAGCAGGATCGACATTCTCTCCTACGAGCAGTACTTC.